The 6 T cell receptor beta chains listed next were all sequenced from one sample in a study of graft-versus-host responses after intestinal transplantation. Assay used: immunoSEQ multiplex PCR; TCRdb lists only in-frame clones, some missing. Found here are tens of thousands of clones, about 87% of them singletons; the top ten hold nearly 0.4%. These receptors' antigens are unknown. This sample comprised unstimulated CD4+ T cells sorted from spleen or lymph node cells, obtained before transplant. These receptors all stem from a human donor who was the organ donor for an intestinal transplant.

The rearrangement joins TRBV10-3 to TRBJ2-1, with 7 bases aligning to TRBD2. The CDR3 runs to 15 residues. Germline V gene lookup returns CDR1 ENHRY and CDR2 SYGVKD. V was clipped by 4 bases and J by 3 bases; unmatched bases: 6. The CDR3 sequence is CAISGERGGYNEQFF. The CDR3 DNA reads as TGTGCCATCAGTGGAGAGCGGGGAGGCTACAATGAGCAGTTCTTC.

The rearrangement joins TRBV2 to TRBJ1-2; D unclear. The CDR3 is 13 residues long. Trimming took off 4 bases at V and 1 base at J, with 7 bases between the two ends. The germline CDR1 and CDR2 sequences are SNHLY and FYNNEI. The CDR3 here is CASSGGLNYGYTF. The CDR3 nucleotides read TGTGCCAGCAGTGGCGGACTTAACTATGGCTACACCTTC.

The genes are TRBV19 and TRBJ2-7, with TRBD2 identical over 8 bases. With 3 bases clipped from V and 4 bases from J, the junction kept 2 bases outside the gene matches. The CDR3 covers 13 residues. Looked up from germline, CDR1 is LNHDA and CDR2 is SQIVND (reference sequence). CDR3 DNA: TGTGCCAGTAGTATCCGGGGGGGTTACGAGCAGTACGTC. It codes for CASSIRGGYEQYV.

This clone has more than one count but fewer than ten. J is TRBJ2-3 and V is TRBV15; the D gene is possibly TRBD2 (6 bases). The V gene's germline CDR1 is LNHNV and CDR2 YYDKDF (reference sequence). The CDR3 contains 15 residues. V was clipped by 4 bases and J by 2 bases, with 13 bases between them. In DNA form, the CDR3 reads TGTGCCACCAGCATAAGGGACTCGTACACAGATACGCAGTATTTT. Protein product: CATSIRDSYTDTQYF.

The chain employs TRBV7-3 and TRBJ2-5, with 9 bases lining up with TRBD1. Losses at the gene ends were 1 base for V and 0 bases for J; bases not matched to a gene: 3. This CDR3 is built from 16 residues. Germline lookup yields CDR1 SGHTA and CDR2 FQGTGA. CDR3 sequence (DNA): TGTGCCAGCAGCTTAAACAGGGGGCCCGACCAAGAGACCCAGTACTTC. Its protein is CASSLNRGPDQETQYF.

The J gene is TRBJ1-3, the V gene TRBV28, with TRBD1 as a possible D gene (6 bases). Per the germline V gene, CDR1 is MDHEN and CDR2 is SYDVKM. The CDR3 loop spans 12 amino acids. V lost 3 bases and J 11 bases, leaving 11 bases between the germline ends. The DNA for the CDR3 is TGTGCCAGCAGTTTCCAGGGGTTCTCCATATATTTT. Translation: CASSFQGFSIYF.